Following are 30 T cell receptor beta chains from one sample sequenced in a study of T cell repertoires in cytomegalovirus infection (dated 2019 in TCRdb). Sequencer: Illumina HiSeq 1500. The public reads were run again by TCRdb, first through fastp at Q25 and then through MiXCR, and only productive beta chains were kept. CDR3 protein sequences are deduplicated, and each keeps its most common genes and DNA. Across this sample there are over 300,000 distinct CDR3 sequences, with roughly 9.5% seen only once. The ten biggest clones cover about 4.5% of the sample. What was sequenced was PBMCs. These receptors originate from a human donor in good health (CMV status not recorded). Some clones in this sample may be carry-over from other donors' samples.

Ten or more counts support this clonotype. The J gene is TRBJ2-2, the V gene TRBV11-3; 7 bases are shared with TRBD2. This CDR3 comprises 14 residues. J gave up 6 bases and V 3 bases, and 4 bases lay outside the gene matches. Germline CDR1 reads SGHNT; CDR2 reads YENEEA. CDR3 in amino acids: CASSLREGSGELFF. Here the CDR3 DNA reads TGTGCCAGCAGCTTGAGGGAGGGATCCGGGGAGCTGTTTTTT.

Concerning this clonotype: A single base separates this from a much larger clone, so it may be a read error. J is TRBJ2-1 and V is TRBV28; weak D call: TRBD2 (7 bases). CDR1 MDHEN and CDR2 SYDVKM come from the germline V gene. The CDR3 totals 16 residues. V dropped 2 bases and J dropped 9 bases, with 20 bases sitting between them. The DNA for the CDR3 is TGTGCCAGCAGTTTAGGGGGGGGGGGGCTAGGAACTGAGCAGTTCTTC. It specifies CASSLGGGGLGTEQFF. Variable domain in full (rest from reference TRBV28 and TRBJ2-1): DVKVTQSSRYLVKRTGEKVFLECVQDMDHENMFWYRQDPGLGLRLIYFSYDVKMKEKGDIPEGYSVSREKKERFSLILESASTNQTSMYLCASSLGGGGLGTEQFFGPGTRLTVL.

In this sample, this clonotype turned up many times. The J gene is TRBJ2-1, the V gene TRBV12-3 or TRBV12-4; 10 bases match TRBD2. Trimming at V came to 6 bases and at J to 6 bases, leaving 8 bases not matched to a gene. This CDR3 is built from 15 residues. The CDR3 loop reads CASRAGTSVPNEQFF. The CDR3 bases are TGTGCCAGCAGGGCCGGGACTAGCGTTCCCAATGAGCAGTTCTTC.

The chain links TRBV10-3 to TRBJ1-6; 8 positions match TRBD1. This CDR3 spans 14 amino acids. Trimming removed 2 bases from V and 10 bases from J; junction bases left unmatched: 4. Germline V CDR1 and CDR2: ENHRY, SYGVKD. CDR3 amino acids: CAISEGRGLSPLHF. The CDR3 DNA reads as TGTGCCATCAGTGAGGGCAGGGGGCTCTCACCCCTCCACTTT.

The gene calls are TRBV19 and TRBJ2-1; unclear D gene. With 5 bases removed from V and 4 bases from J, the gap between germline ends came to 9 bases. Per the germline V gene, CDR1 is LNHDA and CDR2 is SQIVND (reference sequence). This CDR3 comprises 13 residues. The CDR3 coding sequence is TGTGCCAGTAGTGCGTATGGGTACAATGAGCAGTTCTTC. Protein: CASSAYGYNEQFF.

This clonotype was observed many times. The genes are TRBV11-3 and TRBJ2-1; D call uncertain. The CDR3 is 13 residues long. Per the germline V gene, CDR1 is SGHNT and CDR2 is YENEEA. V lost 1 base and J 7 bases, leaving 8 bases between the germline ends. The CDR3 spells CASSLAATNEQFF. The CDR3 DNA sequence: TGTGCCAGCAGCTTAGCAGCGACAAATGAGCAGTTCTTC.

A remark on this clonotype: Since a much larger clone is just one base distant, this may be a read error. The V call is TRBV12-3 or TRBV12-4, the J call TRBJ2-5; no clear D gene. This CDR3 region has 15 residues. Trimming took off 4 bases at V and 5 bases at J, with 17 bases between the two ends. The DNA for the CDR3 is TGTGCCAGCAGTTCCAGGTTCGCAGTGGGGGAGACCCAGTACTTC. It codes for CASSSRFAVGETQYF.

The chain joins TRBV6-5 to TRBJ2-7, with 7 bases that match TRBD1. The germline CDR1 and CDR2 sequences are MNHEY and SVGAGI. V was pared by 0 bases and J by 0 bases, with 2 bases of the junction left unmatched. CDR3 length equals 15 residues. Written as DNA, the CDR3 is TGTGCCAGCAGTTACTCGTGGGACAGCTCCTACGAGCAGTACTTC. It encodes CASSYSWDSSYEQYF.

The J gene is TRBJ2-5, the V gene TRBV10-3; tentatively, D is TRBD1 or TRBD2 (7 bases each). The germline V and J ends were trimmed by 2 bases and 4 bases, with 23 bases remaining between them. The CDR3 has 18 residues. Germline V gene lookup returns CDR1 ENHRY and CDR2 SYGVKD. The CDR3 region is CAISEPRQDRRGRETQYF. The CDR3 nucleotides read TGTGCCATCAGTGAGCCTCGACAGGACAGGCGGGGGAGAGAGACCCAGTACTTC.

There are many counts of this clonotype. CDR3 protein: CASSFSDRMNTEAFF. CDR3 DNA: TGTGCCAGCAGTTTCTCGGACAGGATGAACACTGAAGCTTTCTTT. The V and J genes are TRBV12-3 or TRBV12-4 and TRBJ1-1; 7 nucleotides agree with TRBD1. The CDR3 extends over 15 amino acids. After removal of 3 bases from V and 0 bases from J, the junction contained 4 bases not matched to a gene.

To note about this clonotype: Lacking the conserved final phenylalanine or tryptophan, this CDR3 likely reflects a read error. The J gene is TRBJ2-3, the V gene TRBV7-3, with D perhaps assigned TRBD1 or TRBD2 (5 bases each). Looked up from germline, CDR1 is SGHTA and CDR2 is FQGTGA. The length of the CDR3 is 16 residues. Trimming took off 3 bases at V and 4 bases at J, with 17 bases between the two ends. In nucleotides, the CDR3 is TGTGCCAGCAGCTTCGGGACCGGACACCAATCAGATACGCAGTATCTT. This codes for CASSFGTGHQSDTQYL.

This clonotype showed up many times. This chain links TRBV7-9 with TRBJ1-5, with a weak D call TRBD1 (6 bases). Trimming took 4 bases from V and 9 from J, leaving 10 bases between them. Looked up from germline, CDR1 is SEHNR and CDR2 is FQNEAQ (reference sequence). The CDR3 totals 12 residues. Here the CDR3 DNA reads TGTGCCAGCAGCTCAGACAGGCGGCCCCAGCATTTT. Residues: CASSSDRRPQHF.

The V call is TRBV12-5, the J call TRBJ2-2; 7 nucleotides match TRBD1. V shed 0 bases, J shed 0 bases, and the junction held 7 bases outside the gene matches. The CDR3 has 18 residues. From germline, CDR1 is LGHNT and CDR2 FRNRAP. Here the CDR3 DNA reads TGTGCTAGTGGTTTGGTTCGGACAGGACGATCGAACACCGGGGAGCTGTTTTTT. This gives the protein CASGLVRTGRSNTGELFF. The full variable domain, in which reference TRBV12-5 and TRBJ2-2 provide the parts outside the CDR3, is DARVTQTPRHKVTEMGQEVTMRCQPILGHNTVFWYRQTMMQGLELLAYFRNRAPLDDSGMPKDRFSAEMPDATLATLKIQPSEPRDSAVYFCASGLVRTGRSNTGELFFGEGSRLTVL.

This clonotype was detected many times. V and J are TRBV7-9 and TRBJ1-6; D possibly corresponds to TRBD1 (6 bases). This CDR3 region has 16 residues. Trimming took off 4 bases at V and 7 bases at J, with 17 bases between the two ends. From germline, CDR1 is SEHNR and CDR2 FQNEAQ (reference sequence). CDR3: CASSSQGSARNSPLHF. The DNA of the CDR3 is TGTGCCAGCAGCTCCCAGGGGAGTGCGAGGAATTCACCCCTCCACTTT.

CDR3 bases: TGCAGTGCTAGAGTTGATCGGGTTCAGCCCCAGCATTTT. Residues: CSARVDRVQPQHF. The genes are TRBV20-1 and TRBJ1-5; D uncertain. The CDR3 totals 13 residues. V was clipped by 1 base and J by 6 bases, with 10 bases between them. Germline assignment: CDR1 DFQATT and CDR2 SNEGSKA (reference sequence).

The chain recombines TRBV7-9 with TRBJ1-1; D is perhaps TRBD1 (5 bases). The CDR3 loop spans 14 amino acids. The ends were cut back, 6 bases at V and 5 bases at J, with 16 bases in the middle. CDR1 is SEHNR, CDR2 FQNEAQ, per germline (reference sequence). The CDR3 reads CASSGGGWKTEAFF. Written as DNA, the CDR3 is TGTGCCAGCAGTGGGGGGGGATGGAAGACTGAAGCTTTCTTT. The full variable domain, with the rest looked up from reference TRBV7-9 and TRBJ1-1, is DTGVSQNPRHKITKRGQNVTFRCDPISEHNRLYWYRQTLGQGPEFLTYFQNEAQLEKSRLLSDRFSAERPKGSFSTLEIQRTEQGDSAMYLCASSGGGWKTEAFFGQGTRLTVV.

This clonotype has at least ten counts. The V and J genes are TRBV7-2 and TRBJ2-3; D ambiguous. The CDR3 runs 15 residues. Trimming left V 7 bases short and J 4 bases short, with 18 bases between. Germline V gene sequence: CDR1 SGHTA, CDR2 FQGNSA. CDR3 residues: CASNEWAGRADTQYF. CDR3 in DNA: TGTGCCAGCAACGAATGGGCTGGTCGGGCAGATACGCAGTATTTT.

This clonotype was recorded many times. This sequence joins TRBV10-3 and TRBJ2-6; D gene unclear. This CDR3 contains 16 residues. Trimming removed 6 bases from V and 0 bases from J, with 12 bases in between. Germline V gene sequence: CDR1 ENHRY, CDR2 SYGVKD. This CDR3 is CAIRPFTFSGANVLTF. The CDR3 DNA is TGTGCCATCAGGCCGTTCACCTTCTCTGGGGCCAACGTCCTGACTTTC.

The rearrangement links TRBV6-2 or TRBV6-3 to TRBJ1-4, with 7 bases that match TRBD1. The germline gives CDR1 MNHEY, CDR2 SVGEGT. Losses at the gene ends were 6 bases for V and 10 bases for J; bases not matched to a gene: 5. This CDR3 spans 12 amino acids. CDR3 sequence reads: CASRDRQGKLFF. Written as DNA, the CDR3 is TGTGCCAGCAGGGACCGACAGGGAAAACTGTTTTTT.

V and J are TRBV4-2 and TRBJ2-7; weak D call: TRBD2 (6 bases). The germline CDR1 and CDR2 sequences are LGHNA and YNFKEQ. With 0 bases removed from V and 2 bases from J, the gap between germline ends came to 14 bases. The CDR3 length is 16 residues. For the CDR3, the DNA is TGTGCCAGCAGCCAAGATACAGGAGGGAACGCCTACGAGCAGTACTTC. Translation: CASSQDTGGNAYEQYF.

This sequence joins TRBV15 and TRBJ2-3; D remains unclear. The CDR3 totals 11 residues. Looked up from germline, CDR1 is LNHNV and CDR2 is YYDKDF (reference sequence). Trimming removed 1 base at V and 7 bases at J, with 3 bases between. Here the CDR3 reads CATSRANTQYF. CDR3 DNA: TGTGCCACCAGCAGAGCCAATACGCAGTATTTT.

This clonotype came up a few times. The chain is built from TRBV7-7 and TRBJ2-1, with 9 bases aligning to TRBD2. V dropped 1 base and J dropped 6; count of bases not matched to a gene: 4. CDR3 length: 15 amino acids. Germline V gene lookup returns CDR1 SSHAT and CDR2 FNYEAQ (reference sequence). DNA for the CDR3: TGTGCCAGCAGCTTAGGCGGGGGGGCCGGCAATGAGCAGTTCTTC. It yields the protein CASSLGGGAGNEQFF.

This clonotype appeared many times. V and J are TRBV12-3 or TRBV12-4 and TRBJ1-5; a weak D match, TRBD1 (6 bases). The CDR3 runs 17 residues. Trimming took off 5 bases at V and 1 base at J, with 18 bases between the two ends. CDR3 region: CASSLDSLLISNQPQHF. CDR3 nucleotides: TGTGCCAGCAGTCTGGACAGCTTATTAATAAGCAATCAGCCCCAGCATTTT.

The sample holds many counts of this clonotype. The J gene is TRBJ2-3, the V gene TRBV5-4, with TRBD2 matching 7 bases. Trimming removed 5 bases from V and 0 bases from J; junction bases left unmatched: 6. CDR1 SGHNT and CDR2 YYREEE come from the germline V gene (reference sequence). This CDR3 region has 15 residues. The CDR3 loop is CASRDQRGSTDTQYF. DNA for the CDR3: TGTGCCAGCAGAGATCAGCGGGGCAGCACAGATACGCAGTATTTT.

There are a few counts of this clonotype. CDR3 bases: TGTGCCAGCAGCTTAACGCCCGTTATAGATACGCAGTATTTT. This sequence encodes CASSLTPVIDTQYF. V and J are TRBV7-4 and TRBJ2-3; no reliable D call. Per germline, CDR1 SGHVT and CDR2 SQSDAQ. The CDR3 is made up of 14 amino acids. Trimming cost V 2 bases and J 5 bases, with 11 bases left between them.

This clonotype has a count of ten or more. The germline gene is not matched at one end of the junction; a read error may be the cause. This sequence joins TRBV5-3 and TRBJ2-2; D remains unclear. TRBV5-3 belongs to the ORF category, with a function that is uncertain. The CDR3 is 16 residues long. In nucleotides, the CDR3 is TGTGCCAGCAGCTTGAAAAGGGCCCCGAACACCGGGGAGCTGTTTTTT. Translating it yields CASSLKRAPNTGELFF.

This clonotype was seen ten or more times. The V call is TRBV28, the J call TRBJ1-2; 8 bases line up with TRBD1. Germline lookup yields CDR1 MDHEN and CDR2 SYDVKM. The CDR3 has 17 residues. J was trimmed by 1 base and V by 3 bases; bases with no gene match: 10. CDR3 nucleotide sequence: TGTGCCAGCAGTTTGCCTTCCGTACAGGGGGATAACTATGGCTACACCTTC. It encodes CASSLPSVQGDNYGYTF.

A word on this clonotype: It may be a read error: a sequence one base away is much more abundant. V gene TRBV7-8 combines with J gene TRBJ1-4, with 7 bases matching TRBD1. CDR1 and CDR2 (germline): SGHVS, FQNEAQ. This CDR3 is built from 16 residues. The CDR3 here is CASSPLQGKTIEKLFF. As DNA, the CDR3 is TGTGCCAGCAGCCCGCTACAGGGGAAGACTATTGAAAAACTGTTTTTT.

This clonotype was recorded at least ten times. The V and J genes are TRBV6-6 and TRBJ2-5; 11 nucleotides match TRBD2. Germline V CDR1 and CDR2: MNHNY, SVGAGI (reference sequence). Trimming removed 4 bases from V and 7 bases from J; junction bases left unmatched: 11. The CDR3 runs 16 residues. The CDR3 DNA reads TGTGCCAGCAGTTTAGCGGGGGGGCCTCCAATGGGGACCCAGTACTTC. It translates to CASSLAGGPPMGTQYF.

This clonotype was observed at least ten times. The V and J genes are TRBV7-9 and TRBJ2-4; the D gene is possibly TRBD2 (6 bases). Germline values: CDR1 SEHNR, CDR2 FQNEAQ (reference sequence). The CDR3 spans 16 residues. V was trimmed by 5 bases and J by 1 base, leaving 15 bases between them. The chain's CDR3 is CASSATSYGAKNIQYF. In DNA, the CDR3 is TGTGCCAGCAGCGCGACTAGTTATGGCGCCAAAAACATTCAGTACTTC.